These 18 T cell receptor beta chains originate from one sample sequenced in a study of regulatory T cells in long-lasting Graves disease. Time point meaning: persistent/refractory GD, antithyroid drugs over 5 years with positive TRAb. RNA isolated from PBMCs was used to make the TCR library. Assembly of TCR beta libraries relied on iRepertoire HTBI primers together with Arm-PCR of CDR3 regions. TCRdb fed the multiplex PCR reads into MiXCR, producing one record per CDR3 protein. The table includes 450,000 or so distinct CDR3 sequences, about 20% detected once. The starting material was peripheral blood mononuclear cells (PBMCs), obtained when the disease was refractory, from a patient treated with antithyroid drugs. The receptors come from a female donor with Graves disease.

This chain uses TRBV5-8 with TRBJ1-5; D gene ambiguous. Looked up from germline, CDR1 is SGHTS and CDR2 is YDEGEE. The CDR3 sequence is 12 residues long. V lost 4 bases and J 4 bases, leaving 6 bases between the germline ends. The CDR3 nucleotides are TGTGCCAGCAGCAAGAATAATCAGCCCCAGCATTTT. It translates to CASSKNNQPQHF.

The rearrangement links TRBV12-5 to TRBJ1-6; D might be TRBD1 (5 bases). CDR1 and CDR2 from the germline V gene are LGHNT and FRNRAP. This CDR3 region has 15 residues. Trimming took 5 bases from V and 9 from J, leaving 17 bases between them. CDR3: CASGAPGTSASPLHF. In DNA form, the CDR3 reads TGTGCTAGTGGTGCCCCCGGGACGTCCGCTTCACCCCTCCACTTT.

The CDR3 region has the DNA TGTGCCAGCAGCTCGCGGACAGGGCGTAAGGCCAACGTCCTGACTTTC. Translation: CASSSRTGRKANVLTF. The chain uses TRBV7-6 and TRBJ2-6, with 8 bases fitting TRBD1. The CDR3 runs to 16 residues. Per the germline V gene, CDR1 is SGHVS and CDR2 is FNYEAQ. J lost 6 bases, V lost 4 bases, and 8 bases had no gene match.

This clonotype was counted only a few times. V and J are TRBV5-1 and TRBJ1-2; D gene unclear. Germline assignment: CDR1 SGHRS and CDR2 YFSETQ. Deletions cut 0 bases from V and 8 bases from J, with 23 bases between. This CDR3 spans 17 amino acids. The CDR3 DNA follows: TGCGCCAGCAGCTTGGGCCCCCTCAGGTGGATCCGGAGGGGCTACACCTTC. Its translation is CASSLGPLRWIRRGYTF.

Ten or more counts support this clonotype. The chain employs TRBV6-1 and TRBJ1-2, with D perhaps TRBD1 (5 bases). The germline V gene has CDR1 MNHNS and CDR2 SASEGT. The length of the CDR3 is 12 residues. V lost 4 bases, J lost 4 bases, and 7 bases lay in between. CDR3 coding DNA: TGTGCCAGCAGTGCCGGGGCCTATGGCTACACCTTC. It yields the protein CASSAGAYGYTF.

This clonotype has a count of ten or more. V and J are TRBV15 and TRBJ1-4; possible D gene TRBD1, 6 bases. The CDR3 is made up of 15 amino acids. Germline CDR1 is LNHNV and CDR2 is YYDKDF (reference sequence). Trimming removed 0 bases from V and 3 bases from J, with 8 bases in between. The CDR3 is CATSREDRANEKLFF. The CDR3 region has the DNA TGTGCCACCAGCAGAGAGGACAGAGCTAATGAAAAACTGTTTTTT.

This clonotype has more than one count but fewer than ten. The chain combines TRBV5-1 with TRBJ1-2; 9 bases are a match to TRBD1. Germline loops: CDR1 SGHRS, CDR2 YFSETQ. V gave up 5 bases and J gave up 7 bases; unmatched junction bases: 12. The CDR3 totals 15 residues. CDR3 residues: CASRPGTGYRGGYTF. The CDR3, as DNA: TGCGCCAGCAGACCCGGGACAGGGTATCGGGGTGGCTACACCTTC.

As regards this clonotype: Given a much more abundant clone one base away, this may be a read error. The rearrangement joins TRBV11-1 to TRBJ1-1, with a weak D call TRBD1 (5 bases). Germline CDR1 SGHAT, CDR2 FQDESV (reference sequence). The CDR3 is 14 amino acids. The CDR3 here is CVSSLLDTGTEAFF. The CDR3 DNA reads TGTGTCAGCAGCCTACTGGACACGGGCACTGAAGCTTTCTTT.

This clonotype occurred once. The rearrangement links TRBV5-1 to TRBJ1-1; TRBD1 matches at 10 bases. Germline lookup yields CDR1 SGHRS and CDR2 YFSETQ. The CDR3 is 13 amino acids. Unmatched junction bases numbered 3, after V lost 3 bases and J lost 7 bases. CDR3 sequence: CASSYGQGGEAFF. DNA of the CDR3: TGCGCCAGCAGCTACGGACAGGGGGGTGAAGCTTTCTTT.

This clonotype occurred many times. V usage is TRBV6-1 and J usage is TRBJ1-2; a possible D gene is TRBD1 (6 bases). Germline CDR1 is MNHNS and CDR2 is SASEGT. The CDR3 is 15 residues long. Deletions cut 0 bases from V and 5 bases from J, with 13 bases between. As DNA, the CDR3 is TGTGCCAGCAGTGAAGCCGTGAGGACAGATTATGGCTACACCTTC. Its translation: CASSEAVRTDYGYTF.

This clonotype was picked up a small number of times. The chain combines TRBV7-2 with TRBJ1-2; perhaps TRBD1 as D (6 bases). The CDR3 consists of 16 residues. V was shortened by 5 bases and J by 4 bases, with 20 bases between the two germline ends. Germline V gene data show CDR1 as SGHTA and CDR2 as FQGNSA. DNA for the CDR3: TGTGCCAGCAGCGAAGACGGGACACCGAAGCCCTATGGCTACACCTTC. Protein sequence: CASSEDGTPKPYGYTF.

This clonotype was counted at least ten times. The chain uses TRBV28 and TRBJ1-2; a possible D gene is TRBD1 (6 bases). CDR3 size: 13 residues. Germline CDR1 is MDHEN and CDR2 is SYDVKM. V lost 6 bases, J lost 5 bases, and 13 bases lay in between. CDR3 in DNA: TGTGCCAGCAGCCCCACGGACAGATATGGCTACACCTTC. This codes for CASSPTDRYGYTF.

This clonotype was observed a few times. The V and J genes are TRBV7-9 and TRBJ1-1; D unclear. V dropped 2 bases and J dropped 3 bases, with 13 bases sitting between them. The CDR3 totals 15 residues. CDR1 and CDR2 from the germline V gene are SEHNR and FQNEAQ (reference sequence). DNA of the CDR3: TGTGCCAGCAGCTTAAAAAGAGTTCAAGACACTGAAGCTTTCTTT. Translation gives CASSLKRVQDTEAFF.

This clonotype was found many times. The V call is TRBV7-2, the J call TRBJ2-7; 13 bases align to TRBD2. V shed 1 base, J shed 3 bases, and the junction held 0 bases outside the gene matches. The CDR3 contains 15 residues. From germline, CDR1 is SGHTA and CDR2 FQGNSA. The CDR3 DNA reads TGTGCCAGCAGCTTAGGACTAGCGGGAGGCTACGAGCAGTACTTC. It specifies CASSLGLAGGYEQYF.

V gene TRBV9 combines with J gene TRBJ2-7; either TRBD1 or TRBD2 may fit D (6 bases each). This CDR3 spans 15 amino acids. Germline V CDR1 and CDR2: SGDLS, YYNGEE. Trimming removed 1 base at V and 2 bases at J, with 13 bases between. The CDR3 loop is CASSVRYGGAYEQYF. The CDR3 coding sequence is TGTGCCAGCAGCGTAAGATACGGGGGCGCCTACGAGCAGTACTTC. Full variable domain (rest looked up from reference TRBV9 and TRBJ2-7): DSGVTQTPKHLITATGQRVTLRCSPRSGDLSVYWYQQSLDQGLQFLIQYYNGEERAKGNILERFSAQQFPDLHSELNLSSLELGDSALYFCASSVRYGGAYEQYFGPGTRLTVT.

The chain recombines TRBV14 with TRBJ1-4; TRBD1 is a possible D gene (6 bases). Trimming stripped 1 base from V and 4 bases from J, with 13 bases between. Germline V gene sequence: CDR1 SGHDN, CDR2 FVKESK. The CDR3 is made up of 16 amino acids. The CDR3 region is CASSQALGHFNEKLFF. The DNA of the CDR3 is TGTGCCAGCAGCCAAGCGTTGGGACACTTTAATGAAAAACTGTTTTTT.

This clonotype has a count of ten or more. The chain has TRBV2 and TRBJ2-7; D uncertain. V lost 5 bases to trimming and J lost 6 bases, with 5 bases between them. Germline V gene lookup returns CDR1 SNHLY and CDR2 FYNNEI. This CDR3 spans 10 amino acids. CDR3 nucleotides: TGTGCCAGCAGTTCGGGCGAGCAGTACTTC. Translating it yields CASSSGEQYF.

Concerning this clonotype: This may arise from a read error, as a much more abundant clone is one base away. The J gene is TRBJ1-5, the V gene TRBV28; D unclear. V was pared by 1 base and J by 7 bases, with 11 bases between. Germline CDR1 MDHEN, CDR2 SYDVKM. The length of the CDR3 is 14 residues. CDR3 amino acids: CASSLLIALQPQHF. The CDR3 bases are TGTGCCAGCAGTTTATTGATAGCCCTCCAGCCCCAGCATTTT. The whole variable domain, remainder taken from reference TRBV28 and TRBJ1-5, is DVKVTQSSRYLVKRTGEKVFLECVQDMDHENMFWYRQDPGLGLRLIYFSYDVKMKEKGDIPEGYSVSREKKERFSLILESASTNQTSMYLCASSLLIALQPQHFGDGTRLSIL.